The next 6 T cell receptor beta chains were all read from a single sample in a study of T cells in localized non-small cell lung cancer. Using immunoSEQ multiplex PCR, the repertoire was profiled, and TCRdb retains in-frame clones only, with some absent. The sample holds about 36,000 clones, roughly nine tenths seen once. The sample consisted of peripheral blood, taken before any cancer treatment. The source of these receptors is a woman aged 40-75 years with stage I lung adenocarcinoma.

This clone was seen more than once but under ten times. The V call is TRBV20-1, the J call TRBJ1-2; D is undetermined. V lost 3 bases to trimming and J lost 6 bases, with 8 bases between them. The CDR3 totals 11 residues. Germline V gives CDR1 DFQATT, CDR2 SNEGSKA (reference sequence). The CDR3 reads CSARGMDGYTF. The CDR3 region has the DNA TGCAGTGCTAGGGGGATGGATGGCTACACCTTC.

The chain employs TRBV5-4 and TRBJ1-4, with D tentatively TRBD1 (6 bases). The CDR3 runs to 15 residues. Per the germline V gene, CDR1 is SGHNT and CDR2 is YYREEE (reference sequence). Trimming cost V 0 bases and J 7 bases, with 13 bases left between them. This CDR3 reads CASSLGGAGIEKLFF. The CDR3 nucleotides read TGTGCCAGCAGCTTGGGGGGGGCGGGCATTGAAAAACTGTTTTTT.

V usage is TRBV19 and J usage is TRBJ2-3; no firm D call. Germline lookup yields CDR1 LNHDA and CDR2 SQIVND (reference sequence). Trimming removed 7 bases from V and 2 bases from J, with 13 bases in between. There are 14 residues in the CDR3. The DNA of the CDR3 is TGTGCCAGTACCGACGGCGTTGACACAGATACGCAGTATTTT. It encodes CASTDGVDTDTQYF. The complete variable domain, with remaining parts taken from reference TRBV19 and TRBJ2-3, reads DGGITQSPKYLFRKEGQNVTLSCEQNLNHDAMYWYRQDPGQGLRLIYYSQIVNDFQKGDIAEGYSVSREKKESFPLTVTSAQKNPTAFYLCASTDGVDTDTQYFGPGTRLTVL.

This chain connects TRBV9 to TRBJ1-2; D perhaps matches TRBD1 (6 bases). Germline loops: CDR1 SGDLS, CDR2 YYNGEE. The CDR3 runs to 14 residues. V dropped 5 bases and J dropped 0 bases, with 11 bases sitting between them. CDR3: CASSYTGTNYGYTF. The DNA of the CDR3 is TGTGCCAGCAGTTACACAGGGACTAACTATGGCTACACCTTC.

This clone was observed a few times. The V and J genes are TRBV28 and TRBJ2-2, with unresolved D. V lost 5 bases and J 4 bases, leaving 5 bases between the germline ends. Per germline, CDR1 MDHEN and CDR2 SYDVKM. The CDR3 has 12 residues. The CDR3 loop reads CASSTPTGELFF. In DNA, the CDR3 is TGTGCCAGCAGTACCCCCACCGGGGAGCTGTTTTTT.

The chain links TRBV5-4 to TRBJ1-6; 8 bases align to TRBD1. Germline V gene sequence: CDR1 SGHNT, CDR2 YYREEE (reference sequence). The V and J ends lost 3 bases and 6 bases, in that order; junction bases with no gene match: 8. There are 16 residues in the CDR3. The CDR3 protein is CASSSTQGARNSPLHF. The CDR3 DNA sequence: TGTGCCAGCAGCTCCACCCAGGGGGCGCGTAATTCACCCCTCCACTTT.